The 20 T cell receptor beta chains in this list originate from one sample, sequenced in a study of human T cells and chemical hapten exposure. Time point specified: pre-sensitization, week 0. Described treatment: therapeutic diphenylcyclopropenone sensitization with weekly scalp DPC. Each CDR3 protein is one row after TCRdb ran MiXCR on the RACE reads. The sample gives tens of thousands of distinct CDR3 sequences, 9.5% to 15% of which show up once; under 7% is in the top ten. The source material was whole blood, sampled in connection with sensitization to the hapten diphenylcyclopropenone (DPC). The receptors stem from a woman aged 25-40 years with alopecia areata. Some clones in this sample may be carry-over from other donors' samples.

This clonotype has ten or more counts. The genes are TRBV7-2 and TRBJ1-5, with D possibly being TRBD1 (5 bases). Trimming took off 6 bases at V and 5 bases at J, with 14 bases between the two ends. Germline CDR1 SGHTA, CDR2 FQGNSA. This CDR3 is built from 14 residues. CDR3 nucleotides: TGTGCCAGCAGTTCCCAGGGAGTGGATCAGCCCCAGCATTTT. Its translation is CASSSQGVDQPQHF. The full variable domain, rest sourced from reference TRBV7-2 and TRBJ1-5, is GAGVSQSPSNKVTEKGKDVELRCDPISGHTALYWYRQSLGQGLEFLIYFQGNSAPDKSGLPSDRFSAERTGGSVSTLTIQRTQQEDSAVYLCASSSQGVDQPQHFGDGTRLSIL.

This sequence joins TRBV18 and TRBJ1-1; 8 nucleotides match TRBD1. Germline loops: CDR1 KGHSH, CDR2 LQKENI. The CDR3 loop spans 14 amino acids. The V segment lost 5 bases and the J segment 6 bases; nucleotides outside the gene matches: 8. DNA for the CDR3: TGTGCCAGCTCAACGACAGGGGAGGGCTCTGAAGCTTTCTTT. Its protein product is CASSTTGEGSEAFF. Supplemented by reference TRBV18 and TRBJ1-1, the full variable domain reads NAGVMQNPRHLVRRRGQEARLRCSPMKGHSHVYWYRQLPEEGLKFMVYLQKENIIDESGMPKERFSAEFPKEGPSILRIQQVVRGDSAAYFCASSTTGEGSEAFFGQGTRLTVV.

This clonotype was seen more than once but under ten times. This sequence joins TRBV5-6 and TRBJ2-4, with D possibly matching TRBD2 (6 bases). Trimming removed 2 bases from V and 7 bases from J, with 19 bases in between. CDR1 and CDR2 from the germline V gene are SGHDT and YYEEEE. The CDR3 contains 16 residues. CDR3 in amino acids: CASSFKSGSSGNIQYF. The CDR3 DNA is TGTGCCAGCAGCTTTAAAAGCGGGTCCTCCGGGAACATTCAGTACTTC.

The gene calls are TRBV7-8 and TRBJ2-2; D is undetermined. CDR3 length: 14 amino acids. Trimming shortened V by 4 bases and J by 1 base, and 7 bases separated the two germline ends. Germline CDR1 is SGHVS and CDR2 is FQNEAQ. The CDR3 spells CASSSPRNTGELFF. In DNA, the CDR3 is TGTGCCAGCAGCTCGCCGCGGAACACCGGGGAGCTGTTTTTT.

This clonotype was observed a handful of times. The V call is TRBV19, the J call TRBJ2-5; D might be TRBD2 (6 bases). Looked up from germline, CDR1 is LNHDA and CDR2 is SQIVND (reference sequence). This CDR3 is 12 amino acids long. Deletions cut 9 bases from V and 7 bases from J, with 15 bases between. The CDR3 nucleotides are TGTGCCAGCCGAACTAGCCATGGGACCCAGTACTTC. It encodes CASRTSHGTQYF.

In its sample, this clonotype was seen many times. The chain joins TRBV5-1 to TRBJ2-7; D unresolved. Germline V CDR1 and CDR2: SGHRS, YFSETQ. The length of the CDR3 is 12 residues. Trimming shortened V by 1 base and J by 4 bases, and 6 bases separated the two germline ends. CDR3 sequence reads: CASSLIGYEQYF. The CDR3 nucleotides read TGCGCCAGCAGCTTGATCGGGTACGAGCAGTACTTC.

As to this clonotype: A junction end diverges from the germline sequence, so it may reflect a read error. This chain connects TRBV7-8 to TRBJ1-6; 9 bases align to TRBD1. The CDR3 totals 19 residues. CDR1 SGHVS and CDR2 FQNEAQ come from the germline V gene. CDR3 in DNA: TGTGCCAGCACCCTTTCCCAAAGGCTCCCGGGACAGGGTAATTCACCCCTCTACTTT. Protein product: CASTLSQRLPGQGNSPLYF.

This sequence joins TRBV12-3 or TRBV12-4 and TRBJ2-1, with 14 bases lining up with TRBD2. The CDR3 sequence is 17 residues long. J gave up 8 bases and V 3 bases, and 9 bases lay outside the gene matches. CDR3 sequence reads: CASSFRNGTSGSYEQFF. The DNA for the CDR3 is TGTGCCAGCAGTTTCAGAAACGGGACTAGCGGGAGCTATGAGCAGTTCTTC.

This clonotype has more than one count but fewer than ten. This chain uses TRBV7-9 with TRBJ1-2, with D tentatively TRBD1 (5 bases). The CDR3 has 15 residues. Germline V gives CDR1 SEHNR, CDR2 FQNEAQ (reference sequence). V lost 5 bases and J 6 bases, leaving 19 bases between the germline ends. This CDR3 reads CASSPVPPLRDGYTF. The CDR3 bases are TGTGCCAGCAGCCCCGTCCCCCCCCTCAGGGATGGCTACACCTTC. Filled out from reference TRBV7-9 and TRBJ1-2, the complete variable domain reads DTGVSQNPRHKITKRGQNVTFRCDPISEHNRLYWYRQTLGQGPEFLTYFQNEAQLEKSRLLSDRFSAERPKGSFSTLEIQRTEQGDSAMYLCASSPVPPLRDGYTFGSGTRLTVV.

This chain uses TRBV4-3 with TRBJ2-5; unclear D gene. With 3 bases removed from V and 2 bases from J, the gap between germline ends came to 7 bases. CDR1 is LGHNA, CDR2 YSLEER, per germline. This CDR3 has 13 residues. The CDR3 DNA sequence: TGCGCCAGCAGCCAGTCGCAGCAAGAGACCCAGTACTTC. Its protein product is CASSQSQQETQYF.

The V gene is TRBV11-2, the J gene TRBJ2-1, with a weak D call TRBD2 (7 bases). The CDR3 totals 16 residues. CDR1 is SGHAT, CDR2 FQNNGV, per germline. Trimming took 1 base from V and 10 from J, leaving 20 bases between them. CDR3 in amino acids: CASSLALAGGQAEQFF. The CDR3 nucleotides read TGTGCCAGCAGCTTAGCGCTCGCCGGGGGGCAAGCAGAGCAGTTCTTC.

This clonotype has at least ten counts. The CDR3 DNA follows: TGTGCCAGCAGTTTCACGGACTCCTACGAGCAGTACTTC. Translation gives CASSFTDSYEQYF. The gene calls are TRBV27 and TRBJ2-7, with D unresolved. CDR3 length equals 13 residues. V dropped 3 bases and J dropped 0 bases, with 6 bases sitting between them. Germline V gene lookup returns CDR1 MNHEY and CDR2 SMNVEV (reference sequence).

This clonotype was seen repeatedly, ten times or more. The chain uses TRBV11-3 and TRBJ2-7; 14 nucleotides align to TRBD2. The CDR3 totals 16 residues. J gave up 4 bases and V 4 bases, and 6 bases lay outside the gene matches. Germline loops: CDR1 SGHNT, CDR2 YENEEA. The CDR3: CASSSGTSGSRYEQYF. The CDR3 DNA follows: TGTGCCAGCAGCTCCGGGACTAGCGGGAGCCGTTACGAGCAGTACTTC.

The chain couples TRBV19 to TRBJ2-1; 12 bases map to TRBD1. The V segment lost 8 bases and the J segment 10 bases; nucleotides outside the gene matches: 6. Germline V lookup: CDR1 LNHDA, CDR2 SQIVND (reference sequence). The CDR3 runs 13 residues. CDR3 sequence (DNA): TGTGCCAGTGGGACAGGGGGCTCGCGGGAGCAGTTCTTC. This gives the protein CASGTGGSREQFF.

This clonotype has only a few counts. This chain uses TRBV9 with TRBJ1-3, with D perhaps TRBD1 (6 bases). V was shortened by 0 bases and J by 1 base, with 8 bases between the two germline ends. The CDR3 spans 15 residues. Germline loops: CDR1 SGDLS, CDR2 YYNGEE. CDR3 bases: TGTGCCAGCAGCGTAGTGGGGGCGTCTGGAAACACCATATATTTT. Translating gives CASSVVGASGNTIYF.

The V gene is TRBV12-3 or TRBV12-4, the J gene TRBJ1-5; perhaps TRBD1 as D (6 bases). This CDR3 has 14 residues. V shed 7 bases and J shed 2 bases, with 12 bases lying between them. CDR3 region: CASTPDSGNQPQHF. The CDR3 bases are TGTGCCAGCACCCCGGACAGTGGCAATCAGCCCCAGCATTTT.

This clonotype has at least ten counts. The V call is TRBV18, the J call TRBJ2-6, with 9 bases that match TRBD1. Per germline, CDR1 KGHSH and CDR2 LQKENI. V shed 0 bases and J 0 bases; nucleotides not matched to a gene: 6. CDR3 length equals 19 residues. The CDR3 nucleotides are TGTGCCAGCTCACCACCGACAGGGGGGCGACTCTCTGGGGCCAACGTCCTGACTTTC. This translates into CASSPPTGGRLSGANVLTF.

This clonotype appeared many times. The chain has TRBV4-2 and TRBJ2-3; no clear D. Germline CDR1 LGHNA, CDR2 YNFKEQ. This CDR3 is 14 amino acids long. V was clipped by 1 base and J by 6 bases, with 11 bases between them. The CDR3 region is CASSQAKSGDTQYF. Here the CDR3 DNA reads TGTGCCAGCAGCCAAGCAAAGTCCGGCGATACGCAGTATTTT.

As concerns this clonotype: A read error may be the cause here, since a much bigger clone is one base away. The CDR3 does not close with the conserved phenylalanine or tryptophan, likely indicating a read error. The chain is built from TRBV28 and TRBJ2-1; perhaps TRBD2 as D (6 bases). The germline V and J ends were trimmed by 5 bases and 8 bases, with 16 bases remaining between them. The CDR3 loop spans 14 amino acids. Germline CDR1 reads MDHEN; CDR2 reads SYDVKM. The CDR3 sequence: CASSLAGSLDEQFL. CDR3 in DNA: TGTGCCAGCAGTCTGGCGGGGAGTCTGGATGAGCAGTTCCTC.

By share, this clonotype ranks as medium-sized (0.01 to 0.1%). The V gene is TRBV5-4, the J gene TRBJ1-1; D uncertain. V dropped 1 base and J dropped 2 bases, with 6 bases sitting between them. From germline, CDR1 is SGHNT and CDR2 YYREEE (reference sequence). This CDR3 region has 13 residues. CDR3 amino acids: CASSLSINTEAFF. The DNA of the CDR3 is TGTGCCAGCAGCTTGTCTATTAACACTGAAGCTTTCTTT.